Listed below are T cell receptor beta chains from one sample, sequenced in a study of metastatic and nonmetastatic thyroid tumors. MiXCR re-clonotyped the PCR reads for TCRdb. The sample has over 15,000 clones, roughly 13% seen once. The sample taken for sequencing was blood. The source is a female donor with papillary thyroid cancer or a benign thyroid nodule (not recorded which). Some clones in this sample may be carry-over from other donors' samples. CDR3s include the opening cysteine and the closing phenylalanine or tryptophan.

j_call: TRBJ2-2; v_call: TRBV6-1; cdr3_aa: CASSPGTGATGELFF
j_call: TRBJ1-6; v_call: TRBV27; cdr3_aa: CASSFLYSPLHF
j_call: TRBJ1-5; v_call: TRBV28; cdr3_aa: CDSSSSGTPQPQHF
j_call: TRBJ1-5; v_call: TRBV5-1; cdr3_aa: CASSPTTGLQPQHF
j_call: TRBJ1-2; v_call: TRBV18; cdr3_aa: CASSPDSDYGYTF
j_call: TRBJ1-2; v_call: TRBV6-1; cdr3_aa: CASSEVFLTPYGYTF
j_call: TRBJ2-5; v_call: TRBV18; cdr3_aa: CASSPLGETQYF
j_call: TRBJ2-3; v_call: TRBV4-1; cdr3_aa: CASSPPGTDTQYF
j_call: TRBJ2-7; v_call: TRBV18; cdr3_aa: CASSPGTGTYEQYF
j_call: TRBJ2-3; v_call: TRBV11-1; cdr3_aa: CASSLEGLAFLTDTQYF
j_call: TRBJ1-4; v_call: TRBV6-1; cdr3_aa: CASSEVQGPTNEKLFF
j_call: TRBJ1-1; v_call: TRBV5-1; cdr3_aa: CASSLGGLANTEAFF
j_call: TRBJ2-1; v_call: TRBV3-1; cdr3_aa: CASSQAGDNEQFF
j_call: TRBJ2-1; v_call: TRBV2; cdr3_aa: CASRGVEEFF
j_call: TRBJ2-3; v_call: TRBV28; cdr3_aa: CASSLFSGLADTQYF
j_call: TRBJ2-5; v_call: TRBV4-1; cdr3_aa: CASSQGQEETQYF
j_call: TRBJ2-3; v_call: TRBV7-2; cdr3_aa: CASSPNYSTDTQYF
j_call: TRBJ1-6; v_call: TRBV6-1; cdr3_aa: CASSPGQYNSPLHF
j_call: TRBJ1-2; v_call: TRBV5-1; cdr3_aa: CASSSDPGTANGYTF
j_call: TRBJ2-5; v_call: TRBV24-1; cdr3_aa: CASPVSRGIVRVGQETHYF
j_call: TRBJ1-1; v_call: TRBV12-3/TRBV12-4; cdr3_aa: CASGYRGTEAFF
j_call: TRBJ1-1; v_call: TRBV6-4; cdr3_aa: CASRLIQGLGRANTEAFF
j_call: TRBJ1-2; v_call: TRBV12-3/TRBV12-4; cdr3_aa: CASRHRVATF
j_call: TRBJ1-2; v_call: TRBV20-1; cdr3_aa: CSARESENPYGYTF
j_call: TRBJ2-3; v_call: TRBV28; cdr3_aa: CASSSLGINTQYF
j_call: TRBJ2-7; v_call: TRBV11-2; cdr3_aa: CASSITSGSSSSYEQYF
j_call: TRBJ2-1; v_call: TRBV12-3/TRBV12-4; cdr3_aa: CASSLLREGQGQFF
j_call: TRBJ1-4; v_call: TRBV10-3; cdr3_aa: CAISDGGEGKLFF
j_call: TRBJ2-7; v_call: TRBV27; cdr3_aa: CSSSPSLRLAGGSYEQYF
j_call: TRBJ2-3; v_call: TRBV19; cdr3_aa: CASSMDLAGGPVDTQYF